These T cell receptor beta chains were read from a single sample in a study of T cell changes during pregnancy in multiple sclerosis. Some clones are missing from TCRdb's copy, which holds only in-frame ones; the method was immunoSEQ multiplex PCR. The repertoire holds approximately 69,000 clones, with over 75% as singletons. The sample in question was CD4+ T cells from peripheral blood mononuclear cells, obtained in the third trimester of pregnancy. Receptors originate from a female donor in good health, enrolled as a control in a pregnancy study. Each CDR3 is given with its conserved first and last residue. A D gene is named only where the DNA matches it firmly. A row's size may be missing; if present it is once, few, many or a size class.

>TRBJ1-3|NA|NA|TRBV5-5
TGTGCCAGCAGCTTGGCCGGAGGAGGGGTGACGAGCTCTGGAAACACCATATATTTT
CASSLAGGGVTSSGNTIYF
>TRBJ2-3|TRBD2|NA|TRBV5-5
TGTGCCAGCAGCTGGAGGACTAGCGGGGGAGATACTAGCACAGATACGCAGTATTTT
CASSWRTSGGDTSTDTQYF
>TRBJ1-2|NA|NA|TRBV20-1
TGCAGTGCTAGAGTACCTAATGGCTACACCTTC
CSARVPNGYTF
>TRBJ2-5|TRBD1|NA|TRBV27
TGTGCCAGCAGTTTATCCAGGGGGCAGCAAGAGACCCAGTACTTC
CASSLSRGQQETQYF
>TRBJ1-2|TRBD1|NA|TRBV7-2
TGTGCCAGCAGCTCGACAGGGTATAACTATGGCTACACCTTC
CASSSTGYNYGYTF
>TRBJ2-3|NA|NA|TRBV30
TGTGCCTGGAGTGGGGGTAAGGGGCCAGATACGCAGTATTTT
CAWSGGKGPDTQYF
>TRBJ1-1|TRBD1|NA|TRBV18
TGTGCCAGCTCACGGGACAGCCCCCGGACTGAAGCTTTCTTT
CASSRDSPRTEAFF
>TRBJ2-2|TRBD1|NA|TRBV18
TGTGCCAGCTCACCACAACAGGGGGCCGCCACCGGGGAGCTGTTTTTT
CASSPQQGAATGELFF
>TRBJ1-1|NA|NA|TRBV29-1
TGCAGCGGGGCAGCGAACACTGAAGCTTTCTTT
CSGAANTEAFF
>TRBJ2-1|TRBD2|once|TRBV10-3
TGTGCCATCAGTGAGCGGTGGCTAGCGGGGACCTACAATGAGCAGTTCTTC
CAISERWLAGTYNEQFF
>TRBJ2-6|NA|NA|TRBV5-6
TGTGCCAGCAGCTTCGACATTACCTCTGGGGCCAACGTCCTGACTTTC
CASSFDITSGANVLTF
>TRBJ2-7|TRBD1|NA|TRBV30
TGTGCCTGGGCCGGGACAGGGCTCAACGAGCAGTACTTC
CAWAGTGLNEQYF
>TRBJ1-1|NA|NA|TRBV2
TGTGCCAGCAGTGGGGGAGTAGCTAAAGCTTTCTTT
CASSGGVAKAFF
>TRBJ1-2|NA|NA|TRBV4-3
TGCGCCAGCAGCCAGGAACAGGGCCACTATGGCTACACCTTC
CASSQEQGHYGYTF
>TRBJ2-7|TRBD1|NA|TRBV5-6
TGTGCCAGCAAGTCCTCAGGGGGCAGTTACGAGCAGTACTTC
CASKSSGGSYEQYF
>TRBJ1-6|NA|few|TRBV30
TGTGCCTGGGCGAGGGTAAATTCACCCCTCCACTTT
CAWARVNSPLHF
>TRBJ2-2|NA|few|TRBV2
TGTGCCAGCAGTGCCCGGGACTCACGAAACACCGGGGAGCTGTTTTTT
CASSARDSRNTGELFF
>TRBJ1-5|NA|once|TRBV30
TGTGCCTGGAGTGCATTGACAGGTGCAGGTTCGCCCCAGCATTTT
CAWSALTGAGSPQHF
>TRBJ1-3|TRBD1|NA|TRBV10-1
TGCGCCAGCAGTGAGTGCCTGTACGACGCCGACAGGGTGGCTGGAAACACCATATATTTT
CASSECLYDADRVAGNTIYF
>TRBJ1-1|NA|few|TRBV30
TGTGCCTGGGGAAGGGAGGCGGTGAACACTGAAGCTTTCTTT
CAWGREAVNTEAFF
>TRBJ2-7|TRBD1|NA|TRBV6-5
TGTGCCAGCAGGGATGACAGGGTAACTTACGAGCAGTACTTC
CASRDDRVTYEQYF
>TRBJ1-5|NA|NA|TRBV6-5
TGTGCCAGCGGGGTCAAGACAGGCCGGCAGCCCCAGCATTTT
CASGVKTGRQPQHF